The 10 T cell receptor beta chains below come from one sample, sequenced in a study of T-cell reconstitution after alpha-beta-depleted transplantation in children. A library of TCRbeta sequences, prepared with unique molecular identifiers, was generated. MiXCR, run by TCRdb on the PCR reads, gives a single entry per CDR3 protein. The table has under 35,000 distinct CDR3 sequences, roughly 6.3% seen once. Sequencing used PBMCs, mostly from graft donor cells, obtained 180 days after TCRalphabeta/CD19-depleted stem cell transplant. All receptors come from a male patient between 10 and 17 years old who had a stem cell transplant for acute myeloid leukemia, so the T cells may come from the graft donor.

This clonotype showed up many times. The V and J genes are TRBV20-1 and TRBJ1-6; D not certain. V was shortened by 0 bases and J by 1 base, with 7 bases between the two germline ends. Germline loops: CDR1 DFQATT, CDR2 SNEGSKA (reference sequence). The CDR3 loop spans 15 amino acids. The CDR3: CSAREGGSYNSPLHF. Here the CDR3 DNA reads TGCAGTGCTAGAGAGGGCGGGTCCTATAATTCACCCCTCCACTTT.

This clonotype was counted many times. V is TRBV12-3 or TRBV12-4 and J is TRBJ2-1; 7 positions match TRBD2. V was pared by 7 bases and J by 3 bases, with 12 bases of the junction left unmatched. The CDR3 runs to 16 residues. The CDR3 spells CASTSPPGGNYNEQFF. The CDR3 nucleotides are TGTGCCAGCACCTCTCCGCCGGGGGGAAACTACAATGAGCAGTTCTTC.

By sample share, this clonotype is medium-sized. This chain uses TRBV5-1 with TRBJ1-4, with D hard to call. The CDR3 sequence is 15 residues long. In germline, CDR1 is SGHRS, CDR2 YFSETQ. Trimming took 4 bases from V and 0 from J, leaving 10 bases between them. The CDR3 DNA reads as TGCGCCAGCAGCCGTACAGTTGCAACTAATGAAAAACTGTTTTTT. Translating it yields CASSRTVATNEKLFF.

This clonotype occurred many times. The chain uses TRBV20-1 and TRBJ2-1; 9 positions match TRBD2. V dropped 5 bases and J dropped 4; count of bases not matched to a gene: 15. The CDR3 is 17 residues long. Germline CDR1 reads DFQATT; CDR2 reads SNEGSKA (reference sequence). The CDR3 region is CSAGSLPSAGGYNEQFF. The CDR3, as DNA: TGCAGTGCTGGATCTCTCCCCTCTGCGGGGGGGTACAATGAGCAGTTCTTC.

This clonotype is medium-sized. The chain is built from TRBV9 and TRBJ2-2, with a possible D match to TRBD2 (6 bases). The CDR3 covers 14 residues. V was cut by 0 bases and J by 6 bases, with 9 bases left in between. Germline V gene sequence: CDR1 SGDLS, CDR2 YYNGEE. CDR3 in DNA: TGTGCCAGCAGCGTAGTCGGGGGTGCCGGGGAGCTGTTTTTT. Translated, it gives CASSVVGGAGELFF. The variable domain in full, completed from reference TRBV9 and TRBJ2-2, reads DSGVTQTPKHLITATGQRVTLRCSPRSGDLSVYWYQQSLDQGLQFLIQYYNGEERAKGNILERFSAQQFPDLHSELNLSSLELGDSALYFCASSVVGGAGELFFGEGSRLTVL.

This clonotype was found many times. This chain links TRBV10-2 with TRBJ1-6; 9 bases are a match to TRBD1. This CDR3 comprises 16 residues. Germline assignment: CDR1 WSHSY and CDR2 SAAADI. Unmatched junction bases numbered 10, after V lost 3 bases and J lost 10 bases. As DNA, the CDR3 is TGCGCCAGCAGTGATTCCGGGGGACAGGGTTACTCACCCCTCCACTTT. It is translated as CASSDSGGQGYSPLHF.

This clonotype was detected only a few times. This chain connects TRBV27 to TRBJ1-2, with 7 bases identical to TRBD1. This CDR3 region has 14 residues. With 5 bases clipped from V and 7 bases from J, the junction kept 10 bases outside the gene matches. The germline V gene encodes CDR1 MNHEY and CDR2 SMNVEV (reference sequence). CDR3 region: CASSPNQGGGGYTF. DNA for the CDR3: TGTGCCAGCAGTCCAAACCAGGGGGGAGGTGGCTACACCTTC.

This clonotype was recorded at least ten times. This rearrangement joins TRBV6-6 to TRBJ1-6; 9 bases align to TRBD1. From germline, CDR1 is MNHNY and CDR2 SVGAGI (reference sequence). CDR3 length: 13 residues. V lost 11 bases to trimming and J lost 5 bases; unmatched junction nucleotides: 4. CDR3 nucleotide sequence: TGTGCCCTACAGGGGGCGAATAATTCACCCCTCCACTTT. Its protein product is CALQGANNSPLHF.

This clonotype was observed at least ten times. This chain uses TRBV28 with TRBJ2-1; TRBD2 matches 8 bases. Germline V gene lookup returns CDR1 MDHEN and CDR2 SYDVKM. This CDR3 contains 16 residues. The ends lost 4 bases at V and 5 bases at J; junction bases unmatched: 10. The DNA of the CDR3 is TGTGCCAGCAGTTCACCGGGACTAGGAAAGAACAATGAGCAGTTCTTC. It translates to CASSSPGLGKNNEQFF.

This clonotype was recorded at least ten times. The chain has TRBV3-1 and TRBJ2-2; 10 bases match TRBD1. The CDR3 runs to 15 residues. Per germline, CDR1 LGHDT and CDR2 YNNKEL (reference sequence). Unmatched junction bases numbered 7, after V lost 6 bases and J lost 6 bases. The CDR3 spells CASSRNGQGAGELFF. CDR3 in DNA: TGTGCCAGCAGTCGGAACGGACAGGGGGCCGGGGAGCTGTTTTTT. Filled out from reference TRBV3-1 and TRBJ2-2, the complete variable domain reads DTAVSQTPKYLVTQMGNDKSIKCEQNLGHDTMYWYKQDSKKFLKIMFSYNNKELIINETVPNRFSPKSPDKAHLNLHINSLELGDSAVYFCASSRNGQGAGELFFGEGSRLTVL.